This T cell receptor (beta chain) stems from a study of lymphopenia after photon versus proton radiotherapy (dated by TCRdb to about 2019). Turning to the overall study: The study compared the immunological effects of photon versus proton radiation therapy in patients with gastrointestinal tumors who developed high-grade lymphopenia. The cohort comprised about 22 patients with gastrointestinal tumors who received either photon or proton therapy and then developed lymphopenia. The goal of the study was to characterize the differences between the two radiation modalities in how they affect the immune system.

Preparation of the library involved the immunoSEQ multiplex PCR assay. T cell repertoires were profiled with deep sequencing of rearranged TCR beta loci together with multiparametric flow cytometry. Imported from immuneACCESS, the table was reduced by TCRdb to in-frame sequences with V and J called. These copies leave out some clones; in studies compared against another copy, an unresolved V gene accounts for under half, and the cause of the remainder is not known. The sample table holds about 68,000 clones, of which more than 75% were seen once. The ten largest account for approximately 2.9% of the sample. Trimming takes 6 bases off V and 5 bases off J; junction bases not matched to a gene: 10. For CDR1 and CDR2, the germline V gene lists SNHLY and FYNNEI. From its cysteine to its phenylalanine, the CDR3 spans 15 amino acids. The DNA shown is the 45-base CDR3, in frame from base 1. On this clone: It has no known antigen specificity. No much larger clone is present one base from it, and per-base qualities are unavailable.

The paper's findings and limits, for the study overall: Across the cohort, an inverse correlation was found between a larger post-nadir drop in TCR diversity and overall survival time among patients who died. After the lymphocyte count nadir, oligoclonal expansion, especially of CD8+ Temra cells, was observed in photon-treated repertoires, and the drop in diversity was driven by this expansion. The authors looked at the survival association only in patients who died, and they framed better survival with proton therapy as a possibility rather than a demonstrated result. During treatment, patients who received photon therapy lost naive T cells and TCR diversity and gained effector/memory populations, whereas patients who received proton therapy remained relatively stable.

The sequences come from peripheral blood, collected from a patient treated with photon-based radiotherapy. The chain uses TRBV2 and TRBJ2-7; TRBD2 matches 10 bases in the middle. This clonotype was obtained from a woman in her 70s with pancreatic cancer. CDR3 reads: CASSAPSGSRHEQYF. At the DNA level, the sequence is TGTGCCAGCAGCGCCCCTAGCGGGAGTCGCCACGAGCAGTACTTC.